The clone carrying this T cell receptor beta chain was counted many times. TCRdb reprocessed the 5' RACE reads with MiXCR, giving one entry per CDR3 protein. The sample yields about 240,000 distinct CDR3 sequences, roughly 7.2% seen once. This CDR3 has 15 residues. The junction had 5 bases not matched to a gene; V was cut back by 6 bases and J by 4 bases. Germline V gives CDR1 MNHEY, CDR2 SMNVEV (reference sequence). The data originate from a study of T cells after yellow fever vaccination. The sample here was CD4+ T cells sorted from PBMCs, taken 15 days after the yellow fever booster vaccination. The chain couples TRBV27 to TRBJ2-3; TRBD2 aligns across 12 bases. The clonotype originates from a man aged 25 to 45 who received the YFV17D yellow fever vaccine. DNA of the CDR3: TGTGCCAGCAGACGACTAGCGGGAGATCCAGATACGCAGTATTTT. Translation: CASRRLAGDPDTQYF.